This T cell receptor (beta chain) originates from a study of a mutant IDH1 vaccine in newly diagnosed glioma. Study-wide background: The first vaccination came 4-6 weeks after radiotherapy alone, or with temozolomide cycles.

Worth noting for this clone: Its target is unknown.

V gave up 5 bases and J gave up 0 bases, with 8 bases separating them. This CDR3 is built from 15 residues. Germline CDR1 and CDR2: MNHEY and SMNVEV (reference sequence). Study-level findings and limits: Of all patients, about 93% showed vaccine-induced immune responses.

Time point noted: week 5, during vaccination. All doses held 300 ug of mutant IDH1 20-mer peptide, with topical imiquimod. In every donor, the tumor was a new WHO grade 3 or 4 IDH1-mutant, ATRX-lost astrocytoma. TCRdb's copy holds only in-frame clones and misses some; the assay was immunoSEQ multiplex PCR. Among approximately 51,000 clones listed, more than 70% were seen once. This specimen was PBMCs, taken from a glioma patient whose treatment included an IDH1 peptide vaccine. V and J are TRBV27 and TRBJ2-6; no definite D call. The receptor's source is a woman aged 40 to 55 with glioma. The CDR3 reads CASSLGSSGANVLTF. CDR3 in DNA: TGTGCCAGCAGTCTAGGAAGCTCTGGGGCCAACGTCCTGACTTTC.